Each of the 20 T cell receptor beta chains below was sequenced from the same sample in a study of OX40 agonist ivuxolimab in advanced cancers. Produced via immunoSEQ multiplex PCR; TCRdb's table is partial and in-frame only. The sample has roughly 60,000 clones, roughly nine tenths seen once. The source was CD4+ or CD8+ T cells sorted from blood, collected in a trial of the OX40 agonist ivuxolimab. Receptor source: an adult with an advanced solid tumor such as melanoma, head and neck, liver or kidney cancer.

This clone was detected once. This chain joins TRBV18 and TRBJ2-2; 10 positions match TRBD2. V was pared by 3 bases and J by 3 bases, with 1 base of the junction left unmatched. Germline CDR1 reads KGHSH; CDR2 reads LQKENI. This CDR3 region has 15 residues. CDR3 sequence: CASSPTSGDTGELFF. The CDR3 coding sequence is TGTGCCAGCTCACCCACTAGCGGGGACACCGGGGAGCTGTTTTTT.

The rearrangement links TRBV6-6 to TRBJ1-2, with 7 bases identical to TRBD1. The germline gives CDR1 MNHNY, CDR2 SVGAGI (reference sequence). The CDR3 is 13 residues long. J was trimmed by 6 bases and V by 0 bases; bases with no gene match: 1. CDR3 in DNA: TGTGCCAGCAGTTACTCCGACAGGGATGGCTACACCTTC. Translation: CASSYSDRDGYTF.

The chain recombines TRBV11-3 with TRBJ2-1; perhaps TRBD1 as D (5 bases). Between the trimmed V and J ends, which lost 5 bases and 3 bases, there was a span of 29 bases. CDR1 and CDR2 from the germline V gene are SGHNT and YENEEA. The CDR3 is 20 residues long. The DNA for the CDR3 is TGTGCCAGCAGCCGTCTCGACAGAATTTCCCATGCTAACCTCTACAATGAGCAGTTCTTC. This codes for CASSRLDRISHANLYNEQFF.

The rearrangement uses TRBV6-6 and TRBJ1-1; D not resolved. V gave up 5 bases and J gave up 3 bases, with 10 bases separating them. The CDR3 is 13 residues long. Germline V gene data show CDR1 as MNHNY and CDR2 as SVGAGI (reference sequence). The CDR3 loop is CASSRSVDTEAFF. The CDR3 nucleotides are TGTGCCAGCAGTCGCTCAGTGGACACTGAAGCTTTCTTT.

The chain joins TRBV29-1 to TRBJ2-6; D not certain. V gave up 3 bases and J gave up 0 bases, with 3 bases separating them. This CDR3 has 13 residues. In germline, CDR1 is SQVTM, CDR2 ANQGSEA. The CDR3 reads CSVEISGANVLTF. CDR3 nucleotides: TGCAGCGTTGAGATCTCTGGGGCCAACGTCCTGACTTTC.

The V call is TRBV10-3, the J call TRBJ1-5; D gene ambiguous. CDR1 ENHRY and CDR2 SYGVKD come from the germline V gene. The ends were cut back, 11 bases at V and 9 bases at J, with 17 bases in the middle. CDR3 length: 12 amino acids. CDR3 in amino acids: CAPILFGRPQHF. As DNA, the CDR3 is TGTGCCCCCATCCTCTTTGGGCGGCCCCAGCATTTT.

The chain is built from TRBV7-2 and TRBJ1-6, with TRBD1 matching over 7 bases. From germline, CDR1 is SGHTA and CDR2 FQGNSA. CDR3 size: 14 residues. V gave up 2 bases and J gave up 9 bases; unmatched junction bases: 4. The CDR3: CASSLNRGGSPLHF. The CDR3 DNA follows: TGTGCCAGCAGCTTAAACAGGGGTGGTTCACCCCTCCACTTT. The variable domain in full, with the rest retrieved from reference TRBV7-2 and TRBJ1-6, is GAGVSQSPSNKVTEKGKDVELRCDPISGHTALYWYRQSLGQGLEFLIYFQGNSAPDKSGLPSDRFSAERTGGSVSTLTIQRTQQEDSAVYLCASSLNRGGSPLHFGNGTRLTVT.

The gene calls are TRBV28 and TRBJ1-3, with 9 nucleotides matching TRBD1. The CDR3 is made up of 14 amino acids. CDR1 is MDHEN, CDR2 SYDVKM, per germline. V shed 8 bases, J shed 1 base, and the junction held 3 bases outside the gene matches. The CDR3 reads CASLTGGSGNTIYF. CDR3 DNA sequence: TGTGCCAGCCTGACAGGGGGGTCTGGAAACACCATATATTTT. The whole variable domain, remainder taken from reference TRBV28 and TRBJ1-3, is DVKVTQSSRYLVKRTGEKVFLECVQDMDHENMFWYRQDPGLGLRLIYFSYDVKMKEKGDIPEGYSVSREKKERFSLILESASTNQTSMYLCASLTGGSGNTIYFGEGSWLTVV.

Comment on this clone: A junction end diverges from the germline sequence, so it may reflect a read error. The chain uses TRBV10-2 and TRBJ1-5, with 10 positions matching TRBD1. Germline CDR1 and CDR2: WSHSY and SAAADI. The CDR3 length is 15 residues. The CDR3 DNA is TGCGCCAGCAGTCCCCAGACAGGGGGCAACCAGCCCCAGCATTTT. This encodes CASSPQTGGNQPQHF.

The chain has TRBV5-4 and TRBJ1-3; D is perhaps TRBD1 (5 bases). The ends were cut back, 4 bases at V and 0 bases at J, with 11 bases in the middle. The CDR3 has 15 amino acids. The germline CDR1 and CDR2 sequences are SGHNT and YYREEE (reference sequence). For the CDR3, the DNA is TGTGCCAGCAGCCAGAACAGGAACTCTGGAAACACCATATATTTT. Residues: CASSQNRNSGNTIYF.

This rearrangement joins TRBV5-6 to TRBJ2-5; 12 nucleotides align to TRBD2. The CDR3 has 17 amino acids. Unmatched junction bases numbered 7, after V lost 1 base and J lost 3 bases. The germline gives CDR1 SGHDT, CDR2 YYEEEE. The chain's CDR3 is CASSLLLAGGNKETQYF. The CDR3 coding sequence is TGTGCCAGCAGCTTGCTACTAGCGGGGGGCAACAAAGAGACCCAGTACTTC. Complete variable domain (other parts from reference TRBV5-6 and TRBJ2-5): DAGVTQSPTHLIKTRGQQVTLRCSPKSGHDTVSWYQQALGQGPQFIFQYYEEEERQRGNFPDRFSGHQFPNYSSELNVNALLLGDSALYLCASSLLLAGGNKETQYFGPGTRLLVL.

The chain couples TRBV19 to TRBJ1-3; D may be TRBD1 (6 bases). The CDR3 has 14 amino acids. Trimming stripped 6 bases from V and 0 bases from J, with 9 bases between. Germline V gives CDR1 LNHDA, CDR2 SQIVND (reference sequence). CDR3 coding DNA: TGTGCCAGTAGCGGACAGATCTCTGGAAACACCATATATTTT. This sequence encodes CASSGQISGNTIYF.

This clone was counted a single time. V usage is TRBV11-3 and J usage is TRBJ2-7; D unresolved. There are 14 residues in the CDR3. Trimming took off 2 bases at V and 2 bases at J, with 10 bases between the two ends. In germline, CDR1 is SGHNT, CDR2 YENEEA. DNA of the CDR3: TGTGCCAGCAGCTTAAGCCAGGAGACCTACGAGCAGTACTTC. It specifies CASSLSQETYEQYF.

CDR3: CASSRPQTNYGYTF. The CDR3 DNA reads as TGTGCCAGCAGCCGACCTCAGACGAACTATGGCTACACCTTC. V gene TRBV6-5 combines with J gene TRBJ1-2; no reliable D call. Germline V CDR1 and CDR2: MNHEY, SVGAGI. The CDR3 has 14 amino acids. V lost 6 bases and J 2 bases, leaving 13 bases between the germline ends.

The chain has TRBV27 and TRBJ1-4; 8 bases are shared with TRBD1. The CDR3 loop spans 15 amino acids. The germline V gene encodes CDR1 MNHEY and CDR2 SMNVEV (reference sequence). Unmatched junction bases numbered 13, after V lost 8 bases and J lost 8 bases. The CDR3 is CASSPGDRGGEKLFF. CDR3 sequence (DNA): TGTGCCAGCTCGCCGGGAGACAGGGGAGGCGAAAAACTGTTTTTT.

The CDR3 loop reads CASSPGRGISYEQYF. The DNA for the CDR3 is TGTGCCAGCAGCCCGGGGCGGGGGATCTCCTACGAGCAGTACTTC. V usage is TRBV7-7 and J usage is TRBJ2-7, with TRBD2 identical over 7 bases. V dropped 5 bases and J dropped 0; count of bases not matched to a gene: 7. The CDR3 is 15 residues long. The germline V gene encodes CDR1 SSHAT and CDR2 FNYEAQ (reference sequence). Combining the CDR3 with reference TRBV7-7 and TRBJ2-7 gives the whole variable domain GAGVSQSPRYKVTKRGQDVTLRCDPISSHATLYWYQQALGQGPEFLTYFNYEAQPDKSGLPSDRFSAERPEGSISTLTIQRTEQRDSAMYRCASSPGRGISYEQYFGPGTRLTVT.

The chain has TRBV7-8 and TRBJ1-2; D not certain. The CDR3 covers 14 residues. Germline V lookup: CDR1 SGHVS, CDR2 FQNEAQ. V lost 0 bases and J lost 2, with 7 bases in between. In nucleotides, the CDR3 is TGTGCCAGCAGCTTAGCTACCCGAAACTATGGCTACACCTTC. It codes for CASSLATRNYGYTF.

The chain has TRBV27 and TRBJ2-1; tentative D call: TRBD1 (6 bases). The ends were cut back, 7 bases at V and 6 bases at J, with 16 bases in the middle. The CDR3 has 14 amino acids. Germline V gives CDR1 MNHEY, CDR2 SMNVEV (reference sequence). The CDR3 here is CASTLTGATNEQFF. CDR3 DNA: TGTGCCAGCACCCTGACAGGAGCGACCAATGAGCAGTTCTTC.

This rearrangement joins TRBV4-3 to TRBJ2-7; TRBD2 aligns across 7 bases. The V and J ends lost 1 base and 3 bases, in that order; junction bases with no gene match: 3. This CDR3 region has 14 residues. CDR1 and CDR2 (germline): LGHNA, YSLEER. This CDR3 reads CASSQGASGYEQYF. The CDR3 bases are TGCGCCAGCAGCCAAGGGGCTAGCGGCTACGAGCAGTACTTC.

This rearrangement joins TRBV7-9 to TRBJ2-7; D unresolved. This CDR3 is 13 amino acids long. The germline V gene has CDR1 SEHNR and CDR2 FQNEAQ (reference sequence). Trimming left V 6 bases short and J 1 base short, with 10 bases between. CDR3 region: CASSLEVSYEQYF. The CDR3 region has the DNA TGTGCCAGCAGTCTAGAGGTTTCCTACGAGCAGTACTTC.